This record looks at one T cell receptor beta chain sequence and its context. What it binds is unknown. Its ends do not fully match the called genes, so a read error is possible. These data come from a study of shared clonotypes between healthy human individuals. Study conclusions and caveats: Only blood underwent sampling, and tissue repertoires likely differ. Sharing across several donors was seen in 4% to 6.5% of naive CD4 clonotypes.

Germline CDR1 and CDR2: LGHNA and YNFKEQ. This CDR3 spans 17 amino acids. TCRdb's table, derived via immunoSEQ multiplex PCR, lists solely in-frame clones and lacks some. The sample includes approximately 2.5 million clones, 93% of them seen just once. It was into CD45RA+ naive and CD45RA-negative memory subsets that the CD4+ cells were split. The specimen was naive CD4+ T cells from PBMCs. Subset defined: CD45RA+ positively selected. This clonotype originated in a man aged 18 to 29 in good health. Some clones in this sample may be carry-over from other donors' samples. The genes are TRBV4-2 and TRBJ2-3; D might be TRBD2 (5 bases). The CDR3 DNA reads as TGTGCCAGCAGCCAGAGTACGGCCGGGATCCGCACGGATACGCAGTATTTT. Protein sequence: CASSQSTAGIRTDTQYF.